The rows below give T cell receptor beta chains drawn from one sample of a study of blood T cell repertoires in COVID-19. Produced via immunoSEQ multiplex PCR; TCRdb's table is partial and in-frame only. Altogether hundreds of thousands of clones are present, roughly 87% being singletons, with the ten largest covering about 0.91%. Source material: peripheral blood. The receptor source for this set is a man between 18 and 29 years old with COVID-19, enrolled during active disease. The CDR3 runs from the conserved cysteine through the conserved F or W. Each record gives: clone size, J gene, V gene, D gene, CDR3 DNA, CDR3 protein. A D gene is named only where the DNA matches it firmly. Where a row states a size, it is once, few, many or the class of an expanded clone; other rows omit it.

>once|TRBJ2-2|TRBV5-1|-
TGCGCCAGCAGCTTGGACTGGAACACCGGGGAGCTGTTTTTT
CASSLDWNTGELFF
>-|TRBJ2-2|TRBV12-3/TRBV12-4|-
TGTGCCAGCCGCAGGATCGGGGAGCTGTTTTTT
CASRRIGELFF
>-|TRBJ2-2|TRBV25-1|-
TGTGCCAGCAGTAATACCGGGACACCGAACACCGGGGAGCTGTTTTTT
CASSNTGTPNTGELFF
>-|TRBJ1-4|TRBV5-6|TRBD1
TGTGCCAGCAGCTTCGGCCCTCAGGGGGAGAATGAAAAACTGTTTTTT
CASSFGPQGENEKLFF
>-|TRBJ2-7|TRBV6-5|-
TGTGCCAGCAGTTACTCGGGCCCCAGGGGCTACGAGCAGTACTTC
CASSYSGPRGYEQYF
>once|TRBJ2-3|TRBV27|-
TGTGCCAGCGGTCGGACGGGAGCGGTCACAGATACGCAGTATTTT
CASGRTGAVTDTQYF
>-|TRBJ2-1|TRBV25-1|-
TGTGCCAGCAGTGATTTGGTGAGCACGTTGAGGAGGAATGAGCAGTTCTTC
CASSDLVSTLRRNEQFF
>-|TRBJ2-3|TRBV5-1|TRBD2
TGCGCCAGCAGCTTGGTATTAGCGGGGGCTACAGATACGCAGTATTTT
CASSLVLAGATDTQYF
>once|TRBJ1-1|TRBV11-2|TRBD1
TGTGCCAGCAGCTTAGCCGCAGGGGGCACTGAAGCTTTCTTT
CASSLAAGGTEAFF
>once|TRBJ2-7|TRBV7-2|-
TGTGCCAGCAGCTTAGAGGACTACTCGGAATACGAGCAGTACTTC
CASSLEDYSEYEQYF
>-|TRBJ2-1|TRBV30|-
TGTGCCTGGAATGTGGGGAGCTCCTACAATGAGCAGTTCTTC
CAWNVGSSYNEQFF
>-|TRBJ1-2|TRBV9|-
TGTGCCAGCAGCCCACGACAGGTTGACTATGGCTACACCTTC
CASSPRQVDYGYTF
>-|TRBJ2-3|TRBV13|-
TGTGCCAGCAGCCGGGTCGGCCCGGGCACAGATACGCAGTATTTT
CASSRVGPGTDTQYF
>few|TRBJ1-2|TRBV7-9|-
TGTGCCAGCAGCTTAATCCAGGGCAGGAACTATGGCTACACCTTC
CASSLIQGRNYGYTF
>-|TRBJ1-6|TRBV3-1/TRBV3-2|-
TGTGCCAGCAGCCAGTGGACAGACCATAATTCACCCCTCCACTTT
CASSQWTDHNSPLHF
>-|TRBJ1-1|TRBV5-1|TRBD1
TGCGCCAGCAGCTTATCCCATAACAGGGGGATCACTGAAGCTTTCTTT
CASSLSHNRGITEAFF
>-|TRBJ1-5|TRBV21-1|-
TGTGCCACCGATACAAGCAGGGGGGTGAGACAGCCCCAGCATTTT
CATDTSRGVRQPQHF
>-|TRBJ2-3|TRBV7-2|TRBD2
TGTGCCAGCAGCTTACTAGGACTAGCCACCACAGATACGCAGTATTTT
CASSLLGLATTDTQYF
>-|TRBJ1-2|TRBV10-1|-
TGCGCCAGCGGTCCGGGAGCTAACTATGGCTACACCTTC
CASGPGANYGYTF
>-|TRBJ1-3|TRBV30|-
TGTGCCTGGAGTAAGGGAACGGGAGGAAACACCATATATTTT
CAWSKGTGGNTIYF
>once|TRBJ2-7|TRBV21-1|-
TGTGCCAGCAGCCCCCACTCCTACGAGCAGTACTTC
CASSPHSYEQYF
>once|TRBJ2-7|TRBV5-4|TRBD1
TGTGCCAGCAGCCCCTGGACAGGAGACTACGAGCAGTACTTC
CASSPWTGDYEQYF
>few|TRBJ1-2|TRBV2|-
TGTGCCAGCAGTACCGACAGTTCCTATGGCTACACCTTC
CASSTDSSYGYTF
>-|TRBJ1-1|TRBV2|TRBD1
TGTGCCAGCATCGGGACAGACTCGAACACTGAAGCTTTCTTT
CASIGTDSNTEAFF
>few|TRBJ1-5|TRBV30|-
TGTGCCTGGAGTGTACAGGGAGGCAATCAGCCCCAGCATTTT
CAWSVQGGNQPQHF
>-|TRBJ2-3|TRBV21-1|-
TGTGCCAGCACTCGATCGGCGGGGGGCACAGATACGCAGTATTTT
CASTRSAGGTDTQYF
>-|TRBJ2-1|TRBV18|-
TGTGCCAGCTCACCGGACAGAAAGAATGAGCAGTTCTTC
CASSPDRKNEQFF
>-|TRBJ2-7|TRBV6-5|-
TGTGCCAGCAGTTACGCGGCGGGCCCCTACGAGCAGTACTTC
CASSYAAGPYEQYF
>-|TRBJ2-1|TRBV2|TRBD2
TGTGCCAGCGTCGTGGGAGGGCCGGGAAATGAGCAGTTCTTC
CASVVGGPGNEQFF
>-|TRBJ1-1|TRBV5-5|TRBD1
TGTGCCAGCAGCTTCGACAGCTACAGGGGTACGGGCACTGAAGCTTTCTTT
CASSFDSYRGTGTEAFF
>-|TRBJ2-5|TRBV7-9|-
TGTGCCAGCAGCTTAGGGGGCAGTCCACAAGAGACCCAGTACTTC
CASSLGGSPQETQYF
>-|TRBJ1-2|TRBV19|TRBD1
TGTGCCAGTAGTAAGCGGGACAGGGGGCGCTTAGACTATGGCTACACCTTC
CASSKRDRGRLDYGYTF
>-|TRBJ2-1|TRBV6-6|TRBD2
TGTGCCAGCAGTGCGGGGGGCACCTACAATGAGCAGTTCTTC
CASSAGGTYNEQFF
>-|TRBJ2-2|TRBV11-3|-
TGTGCCAGCACCTACGACACCGGGGAGCTGTTTTTT
CASTYDTGELFF
>-|TRBJ2-7|TRBV7-8|TRBD2
TGTGCCAGCAGCCCACGGGGGGGTTCCTACGAGCAGTACTTC
CASSPRGGSYEQYF
>-|TRBJ2-7|TRBV12-3/TRBV12-4|-
TGTGCCAGCAGTTCGGACTCTGTCTACGAGCAGTACTTC
CASSSDSVYEQYF
>-|TRBJ2-7|TRBV14|TRBD1
TGTGCCAGCAGCCAAGATCCACAGGGGAAACACGAGCAGTACTTC
CASSQDPQGKHEQYF
>-|TRBJ2-1|TRBV28|TRBD2
TGTGCCAGCAGTTTGCTAGCGGGAGGGCCTTACAATGAGCAGTTCTTC
CASSLLAGGPYNEQFF
>-|TRBJ1-1|TRBV9|-
TGTGCCAGCAGCGTAGAGGGGCGCATGAACACTGAAGCTTTCTTT
CASSVEGRMNTEAFF
>-|TRBJ2-1|TRBV27|-
TGTGCCAGCAGTTTAGGGGGCAGGGGGGTCTGGTTCTTC
CASSLGGRGVWFF
>-|TRBJ2-5|TRBV2|-
TGTGCCAGCAGCCCGTCTCAGGGCGGAGAGACCCAGTACTTC
CASSPSQGGETQYF
>-|TRBJ2-1|TRBV11-3|TRBD2
TGTGCCAGCAGCTTAGAAGGGACTATTCGATACAATGAGCAGTTCTTC
CASSLEGTIRYNEQFF
>-|TRBJ1-6|TRBV5-1|TRBD1
TGCGCCAGCAGCGAGGGACAGGGCAAGACCTACTATAATTCACCCCTCCACTTT
CASSEGQGKTYYNSPLHF
>-|TRBJ2-1|TRBV11-2|-
TGTGCCAGCAGCTTAGAGTTGAGGTCCGTACTCTACAATGAGCAGTTCTTC
CASSLELRSVLYNEQFF
>-|TRBJ2-2|TRBV11-2|-
TGTGCCAGCAGCCCCCATTCTAGCGCCCAAATGAACACCGGGGAGCTGTTTTTT
CASSPHSSAQMNTGELFF
>-|TRBJ1-5|TRBV2|-
TGTGCCAGCAGTGAGAGGGCCGGGAATCAGCCCCAGCATTTT
CASSERAGNQPQHF
>-|TRBJ1-1|TRBV14|-
TGTGCCAGCAGCCAAAGCAGGGGCTACATGAACACTGAAGCTTTCTTT
CASSQSRGYMNTEAFF
>-|TRBJ2-2|TRBV5-4|TRBD2
TGTGCCAGCAGCTTCTTAGCGGGAGGGAACACCGGGGAGCTGTTTTTT
CASSFLAGGNTGELFF
>-|TRBJ2-3|TRBV2|-
TGTGCCAGCCCGGCGGGACTTAGCACAGATACGCAGTATTTT
CASPAGLSTDTQYF
>few|TRBJ2-5|TRBV10-3|-
TGTGCCATCACTGAGATCAGGGATGGGGAGACCCAGTACTTC
CAITEIRDGETQYF
>-|TRBJ2-3|TRBV5-1|TRBD2
TGCGCCAGCAGCTTCCGGACTAGCGGGAGCACAGATACGCAGTATTTT
CASSFRTSGSTDTQYF